This T cell receptor (beta chain) was retrieved from a study of primary melanoma T cells and metastatic recurrence. At the level of the study: These T2 to T4 primary melanomas had thickness greater than 1 mm. Study findings and constraints: T-cell fraction reportedly outperformed other histopathological variables added to thickness.

As for this clone: Its antigen is currently unknown.

The CDR3 covers 13 residues. V shed 5 bases and J shed 8 bases, with 15 bases lying between them. The repertoire was sequenced with immunoSEQ multiplex PCR; TCRdb's copy has only in-frame clones and lacks some. The table includes about 1,100 clones, more than 85% detected once. V and J are TRBV7-1 and TRBJ1-2; no clear D gene. TRBV7-1 is reported as an ORF; its role is uncertain. Sequencing was performed on melanoma tumor tissue. The sequence came from a human donor with melanoma. The CDR3, as DNA: TGTGCCAGCAGCCCCACAAACTCCGGCGGCTACACCTTC. Its protein is CASSPTNSGGYTF.